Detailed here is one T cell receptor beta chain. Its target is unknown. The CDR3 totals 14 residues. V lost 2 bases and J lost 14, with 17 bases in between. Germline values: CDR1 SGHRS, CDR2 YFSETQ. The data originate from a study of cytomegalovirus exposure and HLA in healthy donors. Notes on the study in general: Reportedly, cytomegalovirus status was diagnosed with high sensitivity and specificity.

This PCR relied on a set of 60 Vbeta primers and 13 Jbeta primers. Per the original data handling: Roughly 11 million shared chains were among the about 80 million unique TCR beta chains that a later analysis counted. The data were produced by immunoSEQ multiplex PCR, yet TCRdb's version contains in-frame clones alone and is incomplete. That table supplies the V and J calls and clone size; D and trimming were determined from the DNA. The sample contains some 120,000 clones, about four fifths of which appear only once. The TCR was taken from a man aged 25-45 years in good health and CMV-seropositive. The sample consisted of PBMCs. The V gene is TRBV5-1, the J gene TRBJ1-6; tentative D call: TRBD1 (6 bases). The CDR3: CASSLKQGEGTLHF. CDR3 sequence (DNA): TGCGCCAGCAGCTTAAAACAGGGTGAAGGTACCCTCCACTTT.